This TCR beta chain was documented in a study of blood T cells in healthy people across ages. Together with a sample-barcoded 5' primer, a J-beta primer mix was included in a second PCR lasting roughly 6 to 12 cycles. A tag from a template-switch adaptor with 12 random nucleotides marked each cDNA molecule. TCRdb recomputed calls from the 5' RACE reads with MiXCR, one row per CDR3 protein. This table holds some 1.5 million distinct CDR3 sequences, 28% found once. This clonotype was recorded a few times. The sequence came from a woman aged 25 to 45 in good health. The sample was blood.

Here the CDR3 reads CSVVQETNEKLYF. DNA of the CDR3: TGCAGCGTAGTACAGGAGACTAATGAAAAACTGTATTTT. V gene TRBV29-1 combines with J gene TRBJ2-3; D is perhaps TRBD1 or TRBD2 (5 bases each). This CDR3 spans 13 amino acids. The V gene lost 6 bases and the J gene lost 14 bases, with 24 bases spanning the gap. CDR1 and CDR2 from the germline V gene are SQVTM and ANQGSEA.